The 23 T cell receptor beta chains given below trace back to one sample, sequenced in a study of early T cells in non-severe SARS-CoV-2 infection. A single record per CDR3 protein comes from TCRdb applying MiXCR to the 5' RACE reads. The sample carries about 42,000 distinct CDR3 sequences, about 7% recorded once. Sequences were obtained from whole blood. These receptors all stem from an adult who was a healthcare worker with PCR-confirmed SARS-CoV-2 infection or an uninfected control (not recorded which).

V gene TRBV30 combines with J gene TRBJ2-1, with unresolved D. Germline lookup yields CDR1 GTSNPN and CDR2 SVGIG (reference sequence). V shed 1 base and J shed 10 bases, with 5 bases lying between them. The length of the CDR3 is 10 residues. Here the CDR3 reads CAWSGKEQFF. CDR3 sequence (DNA): TGTGCCTGGAGTGGAAAGGAGCAGTTCTTC.

This clonotype came up many times. CDR3 sequence: CSARDRQGWADTQYF. As DNA, the CDR3 is TGCAGTGCTAGAGATAGGCAGGGGTGGGCAGATACGCAGTATTTT. The rearrangement joins TRBV20-1 to TRBJ2-3, with D perhaps TRBD1 (6 bases). There are 15 residues in the CDR3. The germline V gene has CDR1 DFQATT and CDR2 SNEGSKA (reference sequence). Trimming cost V 0 bases and J 4 bases, with 14 bases left between them.

The DNA of the CDR3 is TGTGCCAGCAGCTTAGGGGGATCCACCGGGGAGCTGTTTTTT. Amino acid sequence: CASSLGGSTGELFF. The chain joins TRBV7-6 to TRBJ2-2; D remains unclear. CDR1 is SGHVS, CDR2 FNYEAQ, per germline. Trimming left V 1 base short and J 4 bases short, with 7 bases between. The CDR3 extends over 14 amino acids.

This clonotype was recorded at least ten times. The chain carries TRBV11-2 and TRBJ1-1, with D possibly being TRBD1 (5 bases). CDR1 is SGHAT, CDR2 FQNNGV, per germline. The ends were cut back, 5 bases at V and 11 bases at J, with 18 bases in the middle. The length of the CDR3 is 13 residues. The CDR3 is CASSLGTQVGAFF. The CDR3 DNA reads TGTGCCAGCAGCCTAGGGACTCAAGTGGGGGCTTTCTTT. The full variable domain, in which reference TRBV11-2 and TRBJ1-1 provide the parts outside the CDR3, is EAGVAQSPRYKIIEKRQSVAFWCNPISGHATLYWYQQILGQGPKLLIQFQNNGVVDDSQLPKDRFSAERLKGVDSTLKIQPAKLEDSAVYLCASSLGTQVGAFFGQGTRLTVV.

The sample holds a few counts of this clonotype. V and J are TRBV7-6 and TRBJ2-7; D remains unclear. V lost 0 bases to trimming and J lost 3 bases, with 6 bases between them. The CDR3 extends over 13 amino acids. Germline V gene sequence: CDR1 SGHVS, CDR2 FNYEAQ. CDR3 DNA sequence: TGTGCCAGCAGCTTAGCTCCGCACTACGAGCAGTACTTC. It translates to CASSLAPHYEQYF.

This clonotype occurred a few times. V usage is TRBV10-1 and J usage is TRBJ2-2, with TRBD1 as a possible D gene (5 bases). Trimming removed 5 bases at V and 2 bases at J, with 9 bases between. Germline V lookup: CDR1 WNHNN, CDR2 SYGVQD (reference sequence). The CDR3 sequence is 14 residues long. The CDR3 spells CASSSGPNTGELFF. In DNA, the CDR3 is TGCGCCAGCAGTTCAGGGCCCAACACCGGGGAGCTGTTTTTT.

V usage is TRBV9 and J usage is TRBJ1-4; TRBD1 is a possible D gene (5 bases). With 0 bases removed from V and 4 bases from J, the gap between germline ends came to 10 bases. Per germline, CDR1 SGDLS and CDR2 YYNGEE. This CDR3 region has 15 residues. CDR3 sequence (DNA): TGTGCCAGCAGCGTAGACGGGGCAGTTAATGAAAAACTGTTTTTT. This encodes CASSVDGAVNEKLFF.

The rearrangement joins TRBV6-5 to TRBJ2-2, with D maybe TRBD2 (5 bases). The germline V gene has CDR1 MNHEY and CDR2 SVGAGI. The CDR3 consists of 17 residues. With 0 bases removed from V and 5 bases from J, the gap between germline ends came to 16 bases. The CDR3 here is CASSYSMGSARTGELFF. CDR3 sequence (DNA): TGTGCCAGCAGTTACTCGATGGGGAGTGCGAGGACCGGGGAGCTGTTTTTT.

This clonotype showed up just a few times. This rearrangement joins TRBV18 to TRBJ2-1; D not certain. V was shortened by 4 bases and J by 8 bases, with 12 bases between the two germline ends. The germline V gene has CDR1 KGHSH and CDR2 LQKENI. The CDR3 extends over 13 amino acids. The DNA for the CDR3 is TGTGCCAGCTCACGAGCCCCTCGAGATGAGCAGTTCTTC. Its protein product is CASSRAPRDEQFF.

This clonotype was counted ten times or more. The genes are TRBV20-1 and TRBJ2-1; maybe TRBD1 (6 bases). CDR1 is DFQATT and CDR2 is SNEGSKA in the germline V gene (reference sequence). Trimming cost V 1 base and J 8 bases, with 21 bases left between them. The CDR3 is made up of 16 amino acids. The CDR3 loop is CSARGIRVTGRDEQFF. The CDR3 region has the DNA TGCAGTGCTAGAGGTATCAGGGTGACAGGTAGGGATGAGCAGTTCTTC.

The rearrangement links TRBV4-1 to TRBJ1-6, with D possibly matching TRBD1 (5 bases). V dropped 0 bases and J dropped 9 bases, with 6 bases sitting between them. CDR1 is MGHRA and CDR2 is YSYEKL in the germline V gene. The length of the CDR3 is 13 residues. The CDR3 is CASSQDQGSPLHF. Written as DNA, the CDR3 is TGCGCCAGCAGCCAAGATCAGGGTTCACCCCTCCACTTT.

This chain connects TRBV9 to TRBJ2-5, with 14 bases fitting TRBD2. Trimming cost V 3 bases and J 9 bases; bases outside gene matches: 4. The germline V gene encodes CDR1 SGDLS and CDR2 YYNGEE. The CDR3 extends over 14 amino acids. CDR3 residues: CASSEGLAGGPQYF. CDR3 DNA sequence: TGTGCCAGCAGCGAAGGACTAGCGGGGGGACCCCAGTACTTC.

In its sample, this clonotype was seen many times. The J gene is TRBJ2-6, the V gene TRBV27; the D is unclear. CDR1 and CDR2 (germline): MNHEY, SMNVEV (reference sequence). Trimming removed 6 bases at V and 0 bases at J, with 9 bases between. This CDR3 has 15 amino acids. The CDR3 spells CASSFGGSGANVLTF. In DNA, the CDR3 is TGTGCCAGCAGCTTCGGTGGCTCTGGGGCCAACGTCCTGACTTTC.

This clonotype came up a few times. This chain joins TRBV7-8 and TRBJ2-3, with 16 bases matching TRBD2. This CDR3 is 17 amino acids long. The germline V gene encodes CDR1 SGHVS and CDR2 FQNEAQ. Trimming at V came to 5 bases and at J to 1 base, leaving 3 bases not matched to a gene. The CDR3 DNA follows: TGTGCCAGCAGCACGGGACTAGCGGGGGGGCGCACAGATACGCAGTATTTT. It specifies CASSTGLAGGRTDTQYF.

The sample holds many counts of this clonotype. This chain uses TRBV12-3 or TRBV12-4 with TRBJ2-7; no clear D. The CDR3 totals 12 residues. Trimming stripped 6 bases from V and 1 base from J, with 7 bases between. DNA for the CDR3: TGTGCCAGCAGACCGCTGTCCTACGAGCAGTACTTC. It specifies CASRPLSYEQYF.

Many counts were recorded for this clonotype. The V gene is TRBV7-6, the J gene TRBJ1-3; D is perhaps TRBD1 (5 bases). CDR3 size: 13 residues. Trimming stripped 4 bases from V and 2 bases from J, with 6 bases between. Germline V gene data show CDR1 as SGHVS and CDR2 as FNYEAQ. The CDR3 DNA is TGTGCCAGCAGCTCAGGGACTGGAAACACCATATATTTT. Encoded protein: CASSSGTGNTIYF.

V usage is TRBV7-9 and J usage is TRBJ2-7, with D possibly matching TRBD2 (6 bases). Trimming removed 5 bases at V and 3 bases at J, with 11 bases between. The length of the CDR3 is 13 residues. Germline V gene data show CDR1 as SEHNR and CDR2 as FQNEAQ (reference sequence). CDR3 protein: CASSAGPNYEQYF. CDR3 sequence (DNA): TGTGCCAGCAGCGCGGGACCGAACTACGAGCAGTACTTC.

The J gene is TRBJ1-5, the V gene TRBV9; D is uncertain. The CDR3 contains 15 residues. V was pared by 3 bases and J by 0 bases, with 10 bases between. CDR1 and CDR2 (germline): SGDLS, YYNGEE. CDR3 coding DNA: TGTGCCAGCAGCGCCGGGAAATATAGCAATCAGCCCCAGCATTTT. Translation: CASSAGKYSNQPQHF.

This clonotype was seen repeatedly, ten times or more. The chain has TRBV4-1 and TRBJ2-1, with no clear D. The germline V and J ends were trimmed by 4 bases and 12 bases, with 16 bases remaining between them. This CDR3 spans 13 amino acids. Germline CDR1 reads MGHRA; CDR2 reads YSYEKL. The CDR3 loop is CASSLSVMSWQFF. CDR3 coding DNA: TGCGCCAGCAGCCTGTCCGTAATGAGTTGGCAGTTCTTC.

This clonotype was recorded a few times. The J gene is TRBJ2-1, the V gene TRBV11-3; TRBD1 matches 8 bases. V was pared by 0 bases and J by 7 bases, with 8 bases of the junction left unmatched. The CDR3 runs to 16 residues. Germline V gene lookup returns CDR1 SGHNT and CDR2 YENEEA. The CDR3 DNA reads as TGTGCCAGCAGCTTAGAAGATCGACAGGGGAAGAATGAGCAGTTCTTC. It encodes CASSLEDRQGKNEQFF.

A few counts support this clonotype. The V call is TRBV5-1, the J call TRBJ1-1; no reliable D call. The V and J ends lost 4 bases and 2 bases respectively, with 12 bases between them. The V gene's germline CDR1 is SGHRS and CDR2 YFSETQ. This CDR3 region has 14 residues. The CDR3 region is CASSLTFGNTEAFF. CDR3 DNA sequence: TGCGCCAGCAGCCTAACGTTCGGAAACACTGAAGCTTTCTTT.

This clonotype was counted ten times or more. The chain is built from TRBV11-2 and TRBJ2-7, with TRBD1 matching over 11 bases. The CDR3 is 13 residues long. Losses at the gene ends were 4 bases for V and 7 bases for J; bases not matched to a gene: 3. CDR1 and CDR2 (germline): SGHAT, FQNNGV. CDR3: CASSSGTGGEQYF. The CDR3 DNA is TGTGCCAGCAGCTCCGGGACAGGGGGTGAGCAGTACTTC.

This clonotype was picked up a small number of times. The J gene is TRBJ2-1, the V gene TRBV6-5; 7 positions match TRBD2. Germline V gene data show CDR1 as MNHEY and CDR2 as SVGAGI. CDR3 length equals 15 residues. V dropped 0 bases and J dropped 5; count of bases not matched to a gene: 4. CDR3 sequence: CASSYSQRGDNEQFF. In DNA form, the CDR3 reads TGTGCCAGCAGTTACTCCCAGCGGGGAGACAATGAGCAGTTCTTC.